This record concerns one T cell receptor (beta chain) sequence. The antigen it recognizes is unknown. Within one base of it there is no much larger clone, and no base qualities were kept. The protocol used for the library was RACE. The listed sequencing device is NextSeq 500. During library preparation, unique molecular identifiers were attached to individual cDNA molecules so that TCRs could be counted quantitatively and reproducibly. From each blood RNA sample, both TCR alpha and TCR beta chains were sequenced. Processing in the source paper ran as follows. The median number of TCRs per sample was over 95,000, ranging from roughly 20,000 to 700,000. The Decombinator software suite was used to annotate the V, J and CDR3 of the TCR reads. To make PS versus PT1 abundance plots, every sample was subsampled to the same number of TCRs (28,000). Expanded TCRs were defined as absent before sensitization and observed at least eight times at the 2-week time point. The public reads were reanalyzed by TCRdb: fastp trimming at Q25, MiXCR alignment, in-frame beta chains only. Each CDR3 protein gets just one entry, which takes the most common genes and DNA from the rows behind it. TCRdb's processing, not the authors', yielded these V and J calls. The sample table records around 150,000 distinct CDR3 sequences; around a quarter of these occur just once. Clones ranked in the top ten supply 2.1% of the sample.

Reading the germline V gene gives CDR1 MGHRA and CDR2 YSYEKL. At the junction V is shortened by 1 base and J by 10 bases; bases outside the gene matches: 10. Its CDR3 holds 15 amino acids, cysteine through phenylalanine. Only CDR3 DNA is held: 45 bases, read in frame from base 1. Interpreted using the paper, the time point label stands for: patch test 3, about 24 weeks after DPC sensitization. The treatment or condition label of this sample denotes: therapeutic diphenylcyclopropenone sensitization with weekly scalp DPC. At every patch-test visit, the blood draw took place before the patch test was put on. Patients were considered eligible if aged 18 to 70, diagnosed with alopecia and deemed suitable for DPC therapy, and patients were excluded if pregnant. Total RNA was extracted from unfractionated whole blood that had been collected in Tempus Blood RNA tubes. This sample is part of a study of human T cells and chemical hapten exposure (dated by TCRdb to 2020 to 2022). Regarding the complete study: For sensitization, 2% DPC in acetone was applied to a roughly 2 cm by roughly 2 cm area of upper inner arm skin. Throughout the roughly 24-week study period, patients were also given weekly therapeutic DPC doses on the scalp. Patch testing was performed on the upper back with Finn chambers containing 0.01% DPC, and the patch tests were scored after 6 days according to International Contact Dermatitis Research Group standards. Alopecia areata with under or over 50% scalp involvement, alopecia totalis and alopecia universalis were represented in the patient cohort, which was mostly female. Libraries were combined into a pool for sequencing, and differences in TCR yield between samples came mainly from small differences in library volumes within the pool. This study followed changes in the peripheral blood TCR repertoire in vivo during primary and secondary sensitization of alopecia patients to the hapten diphenylcyclopropenone (DPC). Blood samples were taken from patients before sensitization (week 0) and at 2, 6 and about 24 weeks after DPC sensitization. About 30 alopecia patients provided blood for TCR sequencing at one to four time points (pre-sensitization, 2, 6 and 24 weeks). Results and caveats for the whole study, not just this receptor: Repeated subsampling changed both the strength of the expansion versus patch-test correlation and the threshold at which the correlation became significant. All patients had alopecia, a presumed autoimmune disease, so their immune response might differ from that of healthy individuals. DPC sensitization did not change the number of TCRs with a frequency above 1 in 1000, and there was no evidence of changes in global repertoire structure. Significantly more large CDR3 similarity clusters were formed by expanded TCRs than by pre-sensitization or healthy control sets, consistent with antigen-driven responses. Patch test score correlated positively with the number of PT1 expanded TCRs, reaching significance at thresholds 8, 16 and 32 but not at 4.

The material was whole blood, obtained in connection with sensitization to the hapten diphenylcyclopropenone (DPC). This clonotype originated in a young woman with alopecia areata. Some clones in this sample may be carry-over from other donors' samples. The chain was built from TRBV4-1 and TRBJ1-5; 7 bases in the middle match TRBD1. The bases read TGCGCCAGCAGCCAAGGCCGCCAGGGGGGAGATCCCCAGCATTTT. It translates to CASSQGRQGGDPQHF.